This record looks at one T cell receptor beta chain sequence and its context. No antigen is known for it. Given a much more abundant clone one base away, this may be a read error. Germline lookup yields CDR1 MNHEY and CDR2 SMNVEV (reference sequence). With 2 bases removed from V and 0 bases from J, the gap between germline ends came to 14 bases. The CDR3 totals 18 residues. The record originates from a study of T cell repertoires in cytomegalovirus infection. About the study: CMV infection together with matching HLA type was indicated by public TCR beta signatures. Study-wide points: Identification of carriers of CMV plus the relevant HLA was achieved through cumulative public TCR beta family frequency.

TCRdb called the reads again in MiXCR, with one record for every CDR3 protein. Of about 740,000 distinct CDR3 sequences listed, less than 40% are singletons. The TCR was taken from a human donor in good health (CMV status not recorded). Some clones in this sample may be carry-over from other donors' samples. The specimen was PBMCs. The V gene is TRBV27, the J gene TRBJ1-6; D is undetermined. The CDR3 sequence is CASSLSPPVSSYNSPLHF. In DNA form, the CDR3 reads TGTGCCAGCAGTTTAAGTCCACCGGTTAGCTCCTATAATTCACCCCTCCACTTT.